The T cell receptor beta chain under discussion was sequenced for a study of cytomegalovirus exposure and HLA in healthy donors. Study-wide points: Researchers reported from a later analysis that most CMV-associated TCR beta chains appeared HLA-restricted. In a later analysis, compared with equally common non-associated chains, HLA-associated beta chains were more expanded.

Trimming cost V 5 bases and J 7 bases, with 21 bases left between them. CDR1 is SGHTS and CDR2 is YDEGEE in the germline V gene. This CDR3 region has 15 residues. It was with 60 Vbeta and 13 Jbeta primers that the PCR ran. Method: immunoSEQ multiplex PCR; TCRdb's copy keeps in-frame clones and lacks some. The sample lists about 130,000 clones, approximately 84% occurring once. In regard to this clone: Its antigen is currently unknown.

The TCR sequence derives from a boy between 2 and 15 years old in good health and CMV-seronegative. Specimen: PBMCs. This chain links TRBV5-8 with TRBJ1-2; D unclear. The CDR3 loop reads CASSAGKGLDGGYTF. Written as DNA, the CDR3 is TGTGCCAGCAGTGCGGGCAAAGGGCTGGATGGTGGCTACACCTTC.